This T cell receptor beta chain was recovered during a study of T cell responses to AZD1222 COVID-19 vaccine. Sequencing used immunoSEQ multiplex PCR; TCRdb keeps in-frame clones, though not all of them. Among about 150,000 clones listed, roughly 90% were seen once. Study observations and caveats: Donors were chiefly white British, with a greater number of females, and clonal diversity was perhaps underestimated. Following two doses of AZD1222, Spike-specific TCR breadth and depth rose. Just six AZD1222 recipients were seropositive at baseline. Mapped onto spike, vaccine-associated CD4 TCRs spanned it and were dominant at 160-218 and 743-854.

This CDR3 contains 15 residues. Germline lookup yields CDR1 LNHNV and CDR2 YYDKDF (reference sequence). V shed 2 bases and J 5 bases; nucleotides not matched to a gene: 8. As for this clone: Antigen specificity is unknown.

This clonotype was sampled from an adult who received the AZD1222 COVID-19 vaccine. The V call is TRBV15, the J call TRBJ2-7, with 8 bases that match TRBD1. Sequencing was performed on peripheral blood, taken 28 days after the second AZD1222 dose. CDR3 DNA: TGTGCCACCAGCAGACAGACAGGGGTTGGCCACGAGCAGTACTTC. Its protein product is CATSRQTGVGHEQYF. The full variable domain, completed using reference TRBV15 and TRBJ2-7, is DAMVIQNPRYQVTQFGKPVTLSCSQTLNHNVMYWYQQKSSQAPKLLFHYYDKDFNNEADTPDNFQSRRPNTSFCFLDIRSPGLGDTAMYLCATSRQTGVGHEQYFGPGTRLTVT.